The rows below give T cell receptor beta chains drawn from one sample of a study of T cells in Graves' hyperthyroidism and ophthalmopathy. A single record per CDR3 protein comes from TCRdb applying MiXCR to the multiplex PCR reads. In the table there are 250,000 to 300,000 distinct CDR3 sequences, 12% to 15% of which are singletons. The specimen was blood. The origin of the receptors is a woman aged 35 to 49 with Graves' hyperthyroidism. The CDR3 runs from the conserved cysteine through the conserved F or W. A D gene is named only where the DNA matches it firmly. Clone size is given for some rows only: seen once, a few or many times, or a class if the clone is expanded.

cdr3_nt: TGTGCCAGCAGCAACCCTAAGGGCACTGAAGCTTTCTTT; cdr3_aa: CASSNPKGTEAFF; d_call: -; v_call: TRBV5-7; clone_size: many; j_call: TRBJ1-1
cdr3_nt: TGTGCCAGCGGATTAGCGGGAGTCGGCTACAATGAGCAGTTCTTC; cdr3_aa: CASGLAGVGYNEQFF; d_call: TRBD2; v_call: TRBV28; clone_size: many; j_call: TRBJ2-1
cdr3_nt: TGTGCCAGCAGTCCGGGCGGGACGATTAGTGAAAAACTGTTTTTT; cdr3_aa: CASSPGGTISEKLFF; d_call: -; v_call: TRBV27; clone_size: many; j_call: TRBJ1-4
cdr3_nt: TGTGCCAGCGAAACGGGGGGGGTGAACACTGAAGCTTTCTTT; cdr3_aa: CASETGGVNTEAFF; d_call: -; v_call: TRBV28; clone_size: many; j_call: TRBJ1-1
cdr3_nt: TGTGCCAGCAGCGTAGAACTCGGCAATGAGCAGTTCTTC; cdr3_aa: CASSVELGNEQFF; d_call: -; v_call: TRBV9; clone_size: -; j_call: TRBJ2-1
cdr3_nt: TGTGCCACCAGCGGAGGGACAGGGTTCCGGTGGGAAGAGACCCAGTACTTC; cdr3_aa: CATSGGTGFRWEETQYF; d_call: TRBD1; v_call: TRBV15; clone_size: -; j_call: TRBJ2-5
cdr3_nt: TGTGCCAGCAGCCAAGACGAGACGTCGCTCGGGACCCAGTACTTC; cdr3_aa: CASSQDETSLGTQYF; d_call: -; v_call: TRBV4-2; clone_size: -; j_call: TRBJ2-5
cdr3_nt: TGTGCCAGCAGCCCGGAGGTAGCGGGAGGGCTAGGCAACACCGGGGAGCTGTTTTTT; cdr3_aa: CASSPEVAGGLGNTGELFF; d_call: TRBD2; v_call: TRBV7-2; clone_size: many; j_call: TRBJ2-2
cdr3_nt: TGTGCCAGCTCCCCGGACGAAATCTCTGACACTGAAGCTTTCTTT; cdr3_aa: CASSPDEISDTEAFF; d_call: -; v_call: TRBV18; clone_size: -; j_call: TRBJ1-1
cdr3_nt: TGTGCCACCAGCAGAGATAGGCCGGGGACCCAGTTCTTC; cdr3_aa: CATSRDRPGTQFF; d_call: -; v_call: TRBV15; clone_size: -; j_call: TRBJ2-1
cdr3_nt: TGTGCCAGTAGTATTGACAGAAGGATTGAAGCTTTCTTT; cdr3_aa: CASSIDRRIEAFF; d_call: -; v_call: TRBV19; clone_size: many; j_call: TRBJ1-1
cdr3_nt: TGCGCCAGCAGCCAGGGACGGCCTGATGTATACGAGCAGTACTTC; cdr3_aa: CASSQGRPDVYEQYF; d_call: -; v_call: TRBV5-1; clone_size: -; j_call: TRBJ2-7
cdr3_nt: TGTGCCACCAGTGGGGGGGGGTTCGACCAAGAGACCCAGTACTTC; cdr3_aa: CATSGGGFDQETQYF; d_call: TRBD2; v_call: TRBV24-1; clone_size: -; j_call: TRBJ2-5
cdr3_nt: TGTGCCAGCAGCTCTAAGGGACAGTCCTACAATGAGCAGTTCTTC; cdr3_aa: CASSSKGQSYNEQFF; d_call: TRBD1; v_call: TRBV5-8; clone_size: few; j_call: TRBJ2-1
cdr3_nt: TGTGCCAGCAGCTTCCCATCCGCTTACGAGCAGTACTTC; cdr3_aa: CASSFPSAYEQYF; d_call: -; v_call: TRBV7-2; clone_size: many; j_call: TRBJ2-7